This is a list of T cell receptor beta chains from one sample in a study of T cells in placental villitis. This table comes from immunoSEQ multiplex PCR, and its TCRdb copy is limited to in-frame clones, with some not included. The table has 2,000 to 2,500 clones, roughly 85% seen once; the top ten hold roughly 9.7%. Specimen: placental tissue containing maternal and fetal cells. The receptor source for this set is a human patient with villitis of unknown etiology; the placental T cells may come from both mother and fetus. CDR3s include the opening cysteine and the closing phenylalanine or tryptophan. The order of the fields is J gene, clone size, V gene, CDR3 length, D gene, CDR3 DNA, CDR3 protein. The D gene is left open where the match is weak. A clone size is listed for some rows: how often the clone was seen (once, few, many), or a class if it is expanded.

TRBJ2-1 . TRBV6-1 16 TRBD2 TGTGCCAGCAGTGAAGCTCTAGCGGGAAACTACAATGAGCAGTTCTTC CASSEALAGNYNEQFF
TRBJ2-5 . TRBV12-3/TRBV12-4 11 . TGTGCCAGCAGCGAACAAGAGACCCAGTACTTC CASSEQETQYF
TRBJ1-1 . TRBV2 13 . TGTGTCAGCGGAACCACAAGGAACACTGAAGCTTTCTTT CVSGTTRNTEAFF
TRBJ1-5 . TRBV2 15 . TGTGCCAGCAGTCCGGACAGAACGGGCAATCAGCCCCAGCATTTT CASSPDRTGNQPQHF
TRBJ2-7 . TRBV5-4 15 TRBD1 TGTGCCAGCAGCTCGACAGGGCCACTCTCCTACGAGCAGTACTTC CASSSTGPLSYEQYF
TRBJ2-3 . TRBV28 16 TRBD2 TGTGCCAGCAGTTTACGGGGGGGCGTTGGTACAGATACGCAGTATTTT CASSLRGGVGTDTQYF
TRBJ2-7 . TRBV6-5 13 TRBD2 TGTGCCAGCAGTTCGGGACTAGTCTACGAGCAGTACTTC CASSSGLVYEQYF
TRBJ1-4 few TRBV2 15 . TGTGCCAGCAGTGAGCTCCTAAGAACTAATGAAAAACTGTTTTTT CASSELLRTNEKLFF
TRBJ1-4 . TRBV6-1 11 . TGTGCCAGCAGTGAAAAGTACGGACTGTTTTTT CASSEKYGLFF
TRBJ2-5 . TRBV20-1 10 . TGCAGTGCTCTAGGGGAGACCCAGTACTTC CSALGETQYF
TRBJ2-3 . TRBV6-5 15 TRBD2 TGTGCCAGCAGTTCGGGACTAGCTGGCACAGATACGCAGTATTTT CASSSGLAGTDTQYF
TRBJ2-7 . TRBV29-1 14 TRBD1 TGCAGCGTTCCGATCGGGACAGGGGCCTACGAGCAGTACTTC CSVPIGTGAYEQYF
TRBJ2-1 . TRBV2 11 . TGTGCTAGCAGCGAATGGCGTGAGCAGTTCTTC CASSEWREQFF
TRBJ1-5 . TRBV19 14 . TGTGCCAGTACAGGTATCTATAGCAATCAGCCCCAGCATTTT CASTGIYSNQPQHF
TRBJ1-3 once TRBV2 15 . TGTGCCAGCAGTGAAGTGGGGGTCTCGGGAAACACCATATATTTT CASSEVGVSGNTIYF
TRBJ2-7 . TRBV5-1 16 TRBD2 TGCGCCAGCAGCTTGGCCAGGGGGACTAGCGGGAACGAGCAGTACTTC CASSLARGTSGNEQYF
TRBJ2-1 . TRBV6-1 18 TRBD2 TGTGCCAGCAGTGAAGGTGTAGCTAGCGGGAGGAGTATGGGTGAGCAGTTCTTC CASSEGVASGRSMGEQFF
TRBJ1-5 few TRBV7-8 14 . TGTGCCAGCAGCCCTCTCTCGGGGAATCAGCCCCAGCATTTT CASSPLSGNQPQHF
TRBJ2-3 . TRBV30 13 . TGTGCCTGGAGTGTTGACCACACAGATACGCAGTATTTT CAWSVDHTDTQYF
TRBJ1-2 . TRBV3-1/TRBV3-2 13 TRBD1 TGTGCCAGCAGCTCGACAGGGGATTCTGGCTACACCTTC CASSSTGDSGYTF